This T cell receptor (beta chain) was obtained from a study of immune evolution from preneoplasia to lung adenocarcinoma (dated by TCRdb to the early 2020s). At the level of the whole study: The study used immune gene expression, TCR sequencing and multiplex immunofluorescence to profile the immune contexture of lung adenocarcinoma precursors and invasive adenocarcinoma. The immune data were integrated with whole exome sequencing and methylation data from the same cohort of nodules. A total of more than 40 patients contributed TCR sequencing data. It was reported in the study that 100 or so samples were used for TCR sequencing. POLYSOLVER was used to infer Class I HLA alleles from exome data, while LOHHLA was used to detect allele-specific HLA loss. The sample size depended on which specimens were available, not on a prior power calculation. The overall cohort was made up of around 50 patients with pulmonary nodules who had surgical resection. Resected precursor lesions (AAH, AIS, MIA) and invasive adenocarcinomas were each compared against paired morphologically normal lung tissue. Study-level results and caveats: Because every patient came from Japan and China, how well the results apply to Western populations was uncertain. Normal lung had the highest top T cell clone frequencies, which appeared to decline progressively from AAH through AIS, MIA and invasive adenocarcinoma. The findings reflected association rather than direct causation, and larger cohorts with long-term follow-up and longitudinal biopsies were considered necessary. Clonality was highest in normal lung, while later-stage lesions appeared to have lower clonality but higher T cell density and diversity.

V is pruned by 0 bases and J by 4 bases, leaving 4 bases of the junction without a gene match. CDR1 and CDR2 are read off the germline V gene as SQVTM and ANQGSEA. Counted from cysteine to phenylalanine, this CDR3 has 15 amino acids. The CDR3 DNA has 45 bases and is translated from base 1. The immunoSEQ hsTCRbeta Kit was used to sequence TCR beta CDR3 regions from DNA. From the authors' description of their analysis: TCR sequencing data were analysed with the ImmunoSEQ Analyzer. T cell clonality was calculated on productive rearrangements as 1 minus Pielou's evenness. The inverse Simpson index, applied to productive templates, was used to measure T cell diversity. T cell density was expressed as TCR beta template counts normalized to usable DNA, with usable DNA estimated by amplifying and sequencing housekeeping genes. Two-sided Kruskal-Wallis tests were used to compare TCR metrics across histologic stages. The clones in this table, taken by TCRdb from immuneACCESS, are in-frame only. Not every clone is retained; where verified, under half of the shortfall comes from an unresolved V gene, and the cause of the rest is unknown. From that table come the V and J calls and clone size; the DNA was used to work out D and trimming. The sample table lists a few thousand clones, over 60% of them with a count of one. Of the sample, just under 9.5% is held by the ten largest clones.

Resection was performed on patients in Japan or China between the mid-2010s and the late 2010s. Histologic diagnosis of each case was confirmed independently by two lung cancer pathologists on H&E slides. The AllPrep DNA/RNA FFPE Kit was used to isolate DNA from FFPE tissue. As to this clone: This clone's antigen is unknown. No qualities accompany the bases; no much larger clone lies one base away.

The rearrangement combines TRBV29-1 with TRBJ2-5; 11 bases in the middle match TRBD1. This TCR came from a person aged 60-79 years with lung adenocarcinoma. Input material: FFPE adjacent normal lung tissue. The CDR3 amino acid sequence is: CSVEEDRGRSETQYF. In nucleotide form, the sequence is TGCAGCGTTGAAGAGGACAGGGGGCGCTCAGAGACCCAGTACTTC. With all but the CDR3 taken from the reference TRBV29-1 and TRBJ2-5 genes, the full variable domain is: SAVISQKPSRDICQRGTSLTIQCQVDSQVTMMFWYRQQPGQSLTLIATANQGSEATYESGFVIDKFPISRPNLTFSTLTVSNMSPEDSSIYLCSVEEDRGRSETQYFGPGTRLLVL.